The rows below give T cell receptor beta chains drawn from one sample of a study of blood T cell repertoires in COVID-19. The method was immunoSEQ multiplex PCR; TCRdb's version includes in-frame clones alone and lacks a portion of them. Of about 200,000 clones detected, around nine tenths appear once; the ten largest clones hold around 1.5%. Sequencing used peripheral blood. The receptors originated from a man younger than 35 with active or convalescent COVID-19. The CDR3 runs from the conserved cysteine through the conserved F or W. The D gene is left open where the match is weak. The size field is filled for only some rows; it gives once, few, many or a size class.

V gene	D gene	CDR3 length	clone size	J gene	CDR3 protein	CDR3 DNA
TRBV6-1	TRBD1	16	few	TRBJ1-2	CASSEKGTGGPYGYTF	TGTGCCAGCAGTGAAAAGGGGACAGGGGGGCCCTATGGCTACACCTTC
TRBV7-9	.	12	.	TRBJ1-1	CASISHLTEAFF	TGTGCCAGCATCAGTCACCTCACTGAAGCTTTCTTT
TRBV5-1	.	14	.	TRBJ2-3	CASSNSGSTDTQYF	TGCGCCAGCAGTAACAGCGGTAGCACAGATACGCAGTATTTT
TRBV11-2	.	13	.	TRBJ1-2	CASSALVGYGYTF	TGTGCCAGCAGCGCGCTGGTTGGCTATGGCTACACCTTC
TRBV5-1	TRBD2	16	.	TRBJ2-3	CASSSDTSGVTDTQYF	TGCGCCAGCAGTTCCGACACTAGCGGGGTCACAGATACGCAGTATTTT
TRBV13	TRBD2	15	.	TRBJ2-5	CASSMGLAGDETQYF	TGTGCCAGCAGCATGGGACTAGCGGGGGACGAGACCCAGTACTTC
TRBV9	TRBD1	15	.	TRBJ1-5	CASSAGQGLGQPQHF	TGTGCCAGCAGCGCGGGACAGGGTTTAGGCCAGCCCCAGCATTTT
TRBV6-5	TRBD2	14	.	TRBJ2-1	CASREREPYNEQFF	TGTGCCAGCAGAGAGCGGGAGCCCTACAATGAGCAGTTCTTC
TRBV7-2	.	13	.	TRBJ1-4	CASSLEDREKLFF	TGTGCCAGCAGCTTAGAGGACAGAGAAAAACTGTTTTTT
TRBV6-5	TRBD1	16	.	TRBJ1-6	CASSYSTTGGNSPLHF	TGTGCCAGCAGTTACTCGACGACAGGGGGCAATTCACCCCTCCACTTT
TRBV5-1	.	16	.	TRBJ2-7	CASTSDAGLPSYEQYF	TGCGCCAGCACTTCTGACGCGGGACTCCCTTCCTACGAGCAGTACTTC
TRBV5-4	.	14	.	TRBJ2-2	CASSLDRGTGELFF	TGTGCCAGCAGCTTGGATAGGGGCACCGGGGAGCTGTTTTTT
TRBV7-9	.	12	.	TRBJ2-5	CASSRGQETQYF	TGTGCCAGCAGCCGGGGGCAAGAGACCCAGTACTTC
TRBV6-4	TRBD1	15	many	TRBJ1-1	CASSDSDRGSTEAFF	TGTGCCAGCAGTGACTCGGACAGGGGTAGCACTGAAGCTTTCTTT
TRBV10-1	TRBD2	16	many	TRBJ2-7	CASLGLAGATLYEQYF	TGCGCCAGCTTGGGACTAGCGGGAGCGACCCTTTACGAGCAGTACTTC
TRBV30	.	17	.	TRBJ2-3	CASTRWRTSSSTDTQYF	TGTGCCTCCACGCGGTGGAGGACTTCCTCTAGCACAGATACGCAGTATTTT
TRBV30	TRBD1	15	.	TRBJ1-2	CAWSPWTGVRSGYTF	TGTGCCTGGAGTCCTTGGACAGGGGTTCGCTCTGGCTACACCTTC
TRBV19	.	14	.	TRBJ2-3	CASSIVADTDTQYF	TGTGCCAGTAGTATAGTAGCAGATACAGATACGCAGTATTTT
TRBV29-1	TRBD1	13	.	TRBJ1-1	CSVARTGGTETFF	TGCAGCGTTGCCCGGACAGGGGGCACTGAAACTTTCTTT
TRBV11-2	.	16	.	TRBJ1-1	CASSLTFRGNHTEAFF	TGTGCCAGCAGCTTAACGTTCCGAGGAAATCACACTGAAGCTTTCTTT
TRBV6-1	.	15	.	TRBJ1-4	CASSEGGTKNEKLFF	TGTGCCAGCAGTGAAGGAGGGACAAAAAATGAAAAACTGTTTTTT
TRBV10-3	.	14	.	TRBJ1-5	CAISEGSGNQPQHF	TGTGCCATCAGTGAAGGGAGTGGCAATCAGCCCCAGCATTTT
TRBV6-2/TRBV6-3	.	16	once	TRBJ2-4	CASSRSRELAKNIQYF	TGTGCCAGCAGTCGTAGCCGGGAGCTAGCCAAAAACATTCAGTACTTC
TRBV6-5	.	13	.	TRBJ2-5	CASSSSGEETQYF	TGTGCCAGCAGTAGTAGCGGTGAAGAGACCCAGTACTTC
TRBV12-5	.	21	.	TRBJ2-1	CASALQTSQIASDRTYNEQFF	TGTGCTAGTGCCCTACAAACGTCACAGATTGCTAGCGACCGAACCTACAATGAGCAGTTCTTC
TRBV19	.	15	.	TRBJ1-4	CASSSSRVPNEKLFF	TGTGCCAGTAGTTCCTCGAGGGTCCCTAATGAAAAACTGTTTTTT
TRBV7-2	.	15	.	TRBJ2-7	CASSLVWGPSYEQYF	TGTGCCAGCAGCTTAGTCTGGGGCCCTTCCTACGAGCAGTACTTC
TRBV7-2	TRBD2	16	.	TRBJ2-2	CASSPKRDEGFGELFF	TGTGCCAGCAGCCCGAAGCGGGATGAGGGTTTCGGGGAGCTGTTTTTT
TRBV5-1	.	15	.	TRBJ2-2	CASSLDRVNTGELFF	TGCGCCAGCAGCTTGGACAGGGTAAACACCGGGGAGCTGTTTTTT
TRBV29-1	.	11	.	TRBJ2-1	CSVPRYNEQFF	TGCAGCGTTCCGAGGTACAATGAGCAGTTCTTC
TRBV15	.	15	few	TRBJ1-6	CATSPRGLGNSPLHF	TGTGCCACCTCGCCCCGGGGGTTAGGGAATTCACCCCTCCACTTT
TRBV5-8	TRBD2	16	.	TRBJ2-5	CASSQTSGRARETQYF	TGTGCCAGCAGCCAGACTAGCGGGAGGGCCCGGGAGACCCAGTACTTC
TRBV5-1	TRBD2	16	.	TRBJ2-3	CASSPRTSGSGDTQYF	TGCGCCAGCAGCCCTCGGACTAGCGGGAGTGGAGATACGCAGTATTTT
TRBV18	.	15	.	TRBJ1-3	CASSVSGTTGNTIYF	TGTGCCAGCTCAGTGTCCGGGACAACTGGAAACACCATATATTTT
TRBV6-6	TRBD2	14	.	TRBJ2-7	CASSGSGSSYEQYF	TGTGCCAGCAGTGGTAGCGGGAGTTCCTACGAGCAGTACTTC
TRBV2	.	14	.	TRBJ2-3	CASSVDSSTDTQYF	TGTGCCAGCAGTGTTGACAGCAGCACAGATACGCAGTATTTT
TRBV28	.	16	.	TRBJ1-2	CASSYVGGNLLNGYTF	TGTGCCAGCAGTTACGTGGGGGGGAACCTTCTTAATGGCTACACCTTC
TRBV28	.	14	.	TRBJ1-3	CASSPLRSGNTIYF	TGTGCCAGCAGTCCCCTACGCTCTGGAAACACCATATATTTT
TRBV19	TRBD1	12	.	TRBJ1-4	CASGQYNEKLFF	TGTGCCTCGGGACAGTATAATGAAAAACTGTTTTTT
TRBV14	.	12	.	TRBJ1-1	CASSQVPAEAFF	TGTGCCAGCAGCCAAGTCCCAGCTGAAGCTTTCTTT
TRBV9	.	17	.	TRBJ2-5	CASSVDPPGSGQETQYF	TGTGCCAGCAGCGTAGACCCCCCGGGTAGCGGCCAAGAGACCCAGTACTTC
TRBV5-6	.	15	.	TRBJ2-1	CASSSLMSSYNEQFF	TGTGCCAGCAGCTCCCTTATGAGCTCCTACAATGAGCAGTTCTTC
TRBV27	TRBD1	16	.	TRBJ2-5	CASGPMAGTVQETQYF	TGTGCCAGCGGACCTATGGCAGGGACAGTCCAAGAGACCCAGTACTTC
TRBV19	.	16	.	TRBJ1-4	CASSSTPQGMGEKLFF	TGTGCCAGTAGTTCCACCCCACAGGGTATGGGTGAAAAACTGTTTTTT
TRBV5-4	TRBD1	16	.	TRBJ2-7	CASSPNAGTATYEQYF	TGTGCCAGCAGCCCTAACGCCGGGACAGCGACCTACGAGCAGTACTTC
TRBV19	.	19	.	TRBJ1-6	CASSIRPPRNAPINSPLHF	TGTGCCAGTAGTATAAGACCCCCCAGGAATGCCCCCATTAATTCACCCCTCCACTTT
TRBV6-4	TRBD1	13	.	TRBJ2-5	CAQPDREEETQYF	TGTGCCCAACCCGACAGGGAAGAAGAGACCCAGTACTTC